These T cell receptor beta chains were read from a single sample in a study of T cell changes during pregnancy in multiple sclerosis. Profiled with immunoSEQ multiplex PCR; TCRdb holds only in-frame clones, not every one. The sample carries about 62,000 clones, 89% recorded once. Sequencing was performed on peripheral blood, taken in the first trimester of pregnancy. The receptors come from a female donor with multiple sclerosis, enrolled in a pregnancy study. Each CDR3 is given with its conserved first and last residue. The D gene is left open where the match is weak. Not every row has a clone size; where given, it reads once, few, many or a size class.

TRBJ2-5 . . 12 TRBV13 CASVGAGGTQYF TGTGCCAGCGTCGGTGCCGGGGGGACCCAGTACTTC
TRBJ1-5 . . 11 TRBV2 CASAGGGPQHF TGTGCCAGCGCAGGCGGGGGGCCCCAGCATTTT
TRBJ2-1 TRBD2 . 14 TRBV30 CAYGKRGGLNEQFF TGTGCCTACGGAAAGCGGGGGGGCTTGAATGAGCAGTTCTTC
TRBJ2-7 . . 12 TRBV11-2 CASSLSRYEQYF TGTGCCAGCAGCCTGTCTCGGTACGAGCAGTACTTC
TRBJ2-7 TRBD1 . 15 TRBV6-1 CASSVQGQGPYEQYF TGTGCCAGCAGTGTCCAGGGACAGGGTCCCTACGAGCAGTACTTC
TRBJ2-2 . . 14 TRBV11-1 CASSLAQLTGELFF TGTGCCAGCAGCTTAGCACAGCTCACCGGGGAGCTGTTTTTT
TRBJ2-7 . . 16 TRBV6-4 CASSDRLPRNGYEQYF TGTGCCAGCAGTGACCGACTGCCGCGTAATGGCTACGAGCAGTACTTC
TRBJ2-2 . . 14 TRBV6-1 CASPPGKNTGELFF TGTGCCAGCCCCCCGGGGAAGAACACCGGGGAGCTGTTTTTT
TRBJ2-3 TRBD1 . 14 TRBV19 CASRTGISTDTQYF TGTGCCAGTAGGACAGGGATTAGCACAGATACGCAGTATTTT
TRBJ1-1 . . 14 TRBV30 CARMRHMKNTEAFF TGTGCCCGGATGCGACACATGAAGAACACTGAAGCTTTCTTT
TRBJ1-1 . . 13 TRBV27 CASSLLGATEAFF TGTGCCAGCAGTTTATTGGGGGCCACTGAAGCTTTCTTT
TRBJ1-1 TRBD1 . 13 TRBV2 CASSGQGNTEAFF TGTGCCAGCAGTGGACAGGGGAACACTGAAGCTTTCTTT
TRBJ2-7 . . 14 TRBV5-1 CASSLIEISYEQYF TGCGCCAGCAGCTTGATCGAGATCTCCTACGAGCAGTACTTC
TRBJ2-1 . . 12 TRBV13 CASSLAQNEQFF TGTGCCAGCAGCTTAGCGCAGAATGAGCAGTTCTTC
TRBJ2-3 TRBD1 . 17 TRBV5-1 CASSGGQVRFVTDTQYF TGCGCCAGCAGCGGAGGACAGGTCCGGTTTGTCACAGATACGCAGTATTTT
TRBJ2-7 . . 14 TRBV5-1 CASSRAGNQYEQYF TGCGCCAGCAGCCGGGCAGGGAATCAGTACGAGCAGTACTTC
TRBJ2-7 . . 14 TRBV18 CASSPPTGRGEQYF TGTGCCAGCTCACCACCTACAGGGCGCGGCGAGCAGTACTTC
TRBJ2-5 . . 12 TRBV6-1 CASSGEWETQYF TGTGCCAGCAGTGGAGAATGGGAGACCCAGTACTTC
TRBJ1-5 TRBD1 few 14 TRBV18 CASSGGTGNQPQHF TGTGCCAGCTCCGGGGGGACAGGTAATCAGCCCCAGCATTTT
TRBJ1-1 . . 12 TRBV4-3 CASSPPRGEAFF TGCGCCAGCAGCCCCCCGCGGGGAGAAGCTTTCTTT
TRBJ2-1 TRBD2 . 16 TRBV6-6 CASSYSSGSSYNEQFF TGTGCCAGCAGTTACTCTAGCGGGTCCTCCTACAATGAGCAGTTCTTC
TRBJ2-5 TRBD1 . 15 TRBV5-1 CASTRTGGYQETQYF TGCGCCAGCACTCGGACAGGGGGCTACCAAGAGACCCAGTACTTC
TRBJ2-7 TRBD2 . 16 TRBV19 CASSRLAGGPSYEQYF TGTGCCAGTAGTAGGCTAGCGGGGGGTCCATCCTACGAGCAGTACTTC
TRBJ2-4 . . 15 TRBV11-2 CASSLRGLAKNIQYF TGTGCCAGCAGCCTACGAGGGCTAGCCAAAAACATTCAGTACTTC
TRBJ2-1 . . 15 TRBV19 CASSITTSTYNEQFF TGTGCCAGTAGTATAACGACTTCCACCTACAATGAGCAGTTCTTC
TRBJ2-3 . . 13 TRBV10-3 CAISELLTDTQYF TGTGCCATCAGTGAGCTCCTCACAGATACGCAGTATTTT
TRBJ1-1 TRBD1 . 14 TRBV10-3 CAISVQGGDTEAFF TGTGCCATCAGTGTACAGGGGGGAGACACTGAAGCTTTCTTT
TRBJ2-7 TRBD1 . 16 TRBV11-2 CASSPLARQGPYEQYF TGTGCCAGCAGCCCTCTTGCTAGACAGGGACCCTACGAGCAGTACTTC
TRBJ2-4 TRBD2 . 17 TRBV7-6 CASSLARRAGDKNIQYF TGTGCCAGCAGCTTAGCGCGTAGGGCGGGAGACAAAAACATTCAGTACTTC
TRBJ1-3 . . 16 TRBV7-9 CASSLPGTASGNTIYF TGTGCCAGCAGCTTACCTGGCACAGCCTCTGGAAACACCATATATTTT
TRBJ1-1 TRBD1 few 14 TRBV4-3 CASSYRQGGTEAFF TGCGCCAGCAGCTACCGACAGGGAGGCACTGAAGCTTTCTTT
TRBJ2-1 . . 16 TRBV9 CASSVETSGLPIRQFF TGTGCCAGCAGCGTAGAAACGAGCGGCCTCCCGATCCGGCAGTTCTTC
TRBJ2-5 . . 15 TRBV11-2 CASTGKWAYEETQYF TGTGCCAGCACCGGCAAGTGGGCTTACGAAGAGACCCAGTACTTC
TRBJ2-3 . once 15 TRBV10-3 CAIRDSRGGTDTQYF TGTGCCATCAGGGACTCCCGGGGTGGCACAGATACGCAGTATTTT
TRBJ2-1 TRBD2 . 14 TRBV7-9 CASSAGLALNEQFF TGTGCCAGCAGCGCGGGACTAGCGCTCAATGAGCAGTTCTTC
TRBJ1-5 . . 13 TRBV11-2 CASSPNRDQPQHF TGTGCCAGCAGCCCCAACAGGGACCAGCCCCAGCATTTT